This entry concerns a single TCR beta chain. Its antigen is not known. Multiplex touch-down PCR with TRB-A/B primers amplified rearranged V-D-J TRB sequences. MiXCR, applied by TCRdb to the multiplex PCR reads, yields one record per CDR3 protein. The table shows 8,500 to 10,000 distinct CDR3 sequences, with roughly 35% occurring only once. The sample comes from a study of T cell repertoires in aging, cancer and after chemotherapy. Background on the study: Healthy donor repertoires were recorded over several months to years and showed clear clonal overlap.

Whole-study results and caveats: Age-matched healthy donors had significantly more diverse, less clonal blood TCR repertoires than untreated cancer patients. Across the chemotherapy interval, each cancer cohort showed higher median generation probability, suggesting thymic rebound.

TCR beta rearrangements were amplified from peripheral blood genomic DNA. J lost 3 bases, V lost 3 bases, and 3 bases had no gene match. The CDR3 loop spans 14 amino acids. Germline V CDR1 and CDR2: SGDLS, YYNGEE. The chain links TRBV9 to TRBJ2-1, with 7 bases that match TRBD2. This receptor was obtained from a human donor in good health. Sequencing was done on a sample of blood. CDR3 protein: CASSGPSGYNEQFF. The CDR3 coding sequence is TGTGCCAGCAGCGGGCCTAGCGGCTACAATGAGCAGTTCTTC.